Given below is one T cell receptor (beta chain) in context. These data come from a study of OX40 agonist ivuxolimab in advanced cancers. The protocol was immunoSEQ multiplex PCR, while the TCRdb copy is restricted to in-frame clones and leaves out a portion. The sample has 40,000 to 60,000 clones, about four fifths seen once. Germline CDR1 and CDR2: MNHEY and SVGAGI. V lost 6 bases, J lost 2 bases, and 3 bases stayed unmatched. This CDR3 has 14 residues. The rearrangement joins TRBV6-5 to TRBJ2-1, with 8 nucleotides matching TRBD1. The specimen comprised CD4+ or CD8+ T cells sorted from blood, sampled in a trial of the OX40 agonist ivuxolimab. The source is an adult with an advanced solid tumor such as melanoma, head and neck, liver or kidney cancer. This chain's CDR3 is CASSRDRTYNEQFF. The CDR3 region has the DNA TGTGCCAGCAGCCGGGACAGGACCTACAATGAGCAGTTCTTC.